The T cell receptor (beta chain) under discussion was sequenced for a study of identical twins. Trimming shortened V by 2 bases and J by 3 bases, and 11 bases separated the two germline ends. This CDR3 region has 15 residues. CDR1 SGHRS and CDR2 YFSETQ come from the germline V gene. There are a few counts of this clonotype. Each CDR3 protein is one row after TCRdb ran MiXCR on the 5' RACE reads. This repertoire shows about 240,000 distinct CDR3 sequences, roughly a tenth found once; its top ten account for about a tenth. This TCR came from a man between 45 and 60 years old in good health. The specimen sequenced was memory T cells sorted from blood. This sequence joins TRBV5-1 and TRBJ2-2; maybe TRBD1 (6 bases). The CDR3 reads CASSLNSGDTGELFF. The CDR3 nucleotides are TGCGCCAGCAGCTTAAATTCAGGGGACACCGGGGAGCTGTTTTTT.